These T cell receptor beta chains were read from a single sample in a study of shared T cell receptors in the human thymus. The data were produced by immunoSEQ multiplex PCR, yet TCRdb's version contains in-frame clones alone and is incomplete. The sample contains hundreds of thousands of clones, about 90% of which appear only once. The same data also went into a second study, on human thymus T cells.

The material sequenced was thymocytes. The receptors originated from a boy in the first two years of life with a congenital heart defect. Each CDR3 is given with its conserved first and last residue. D genes are given only for firm matches. Size is stated for part of the rows, as once, few or many counts, or as a class when the clone is expanded.

j_gene | v_gene | d_gene | len | abundance | CDR3nt | CDR3aa
TRBJ2-1 | TRBV30 | NA | 15 | few | TGTGCCTACACACTTAGCTACGACTCCTACAATGAGCAGTTCTTC | CAYTLSYDSYNEQFF
TRBJ2-5 | TRBV21-1 | NA | 13 | NA | TGTGCCAGCCCCGGGACTAGCGAAGAGACCCAGTACTTC | CASPGTSEETQYF
TRBJ2-2 | TRBV30 | NA | 13 | NA | TGTGCCTGGAAGGGGGCGAACACCGGGGAGCTGTTTTTT | CAWKGANTGELFF
TRBJ2-3 | TRBV6-6 | NA | 16 | NA | TGTGCCAGCACCCCCCACGTGAAAACTAGCACAGATACGCAGTATTTT | CASTPHVKTSTDTQYF
TRBJ2-4 | TRBV18 | TRBD1 | 17 | NA | TGTGCCAGCTCACAGGACAGGGGCCTTTTAGCCAAAAACATTCAGTACTTC | CASSQDRGLLAKNIQYF
TRBJ2-6 | TRBV14 | NA | 17 | NA | TGTGCCAGCAGCCCAGCGATGCAGGGCTCTGGGGCCAACGTCCTGACTTTC | CASSPAMQGSGANVLTF
TRBJ1-3 | TRBV6-5 | TRBD1 | 14 | NA | TGTGCCAGCAGAATAGACAGGGATGGAAACACCATATATTTT | CASRIDRDGNTIYF
TRBJ2-4 | TRBV14 | NA | 15 | NA | TGTGCCAGCAGCCAATCGAAGGGGCTGAAAAACATTCAGTACTTC | CASSQSKGLKNIQYF
TRBJ2-6 | TRBV28 | TRBD1 | 17 | once | TGTGCCAGCAGTTTGGGACAGGGGGCGGCTGGGGCCAACGTCCTGACTTTC | CASSLGQGAAGANVLTF
TRBJ2-7 | TRBV25-1 | TRBD1 | 16 | once | TGTGCCAGCAGCGCCCCTCCCGGGACAGGGTCCTACGAGCAGTACTTC | CASSAPPGTGSYEQYF
TRBJ1-1 | TRBV10-3 | NA | 12 | few | TGTGCCATCAGTGAGGGAGGTACTGAAGCTTTCTTT | CAISEGGTEAFF
TRBJ2-7 | TRBV7-9 | NA | 14 | NA | TGTGCCAGCAGCGAATCGACACCCACCTACGAGCAGTACTTC | CASSESTPTYEQYF
TRBJ1-5 | TRBV19 | NA | 14 | NA | TGTGCCAGTAGTATAACAGGAGCCCATCAGCCCCAGCATTTT | CASSITGAHQPQHF
TRBJ2-3 | TRBV29-1 | TRBD1 | 15 | once | TGCAGCGTCCGCGACAGGGGGCTTAGCACAGATACGCAGTATTTT | CSVRDRGLSTDTQYF
TRBJ1-3 | TRBV5-6 | NA | 15 | few | TGTGCCAGCAGCTTTCGGGGTGGGGTCGGAAACACCATATATTTT | CASSFRGGVGNTIYF
TRBJ1-5 | TRBV25-1 | TRBD1 | 18 | NA | TGTGCCAGCAGTGGCCCAGAATTTAAAGGGACAGATAATCAGCCCCAGCATTTT | CASSGPEFKGTDNQPQHF
TRBJ2-7 | TRBV4-3 | TRBD1 | 18 | NA | TGCGCCAGCAGCCAAGATGCCCCCAGAGGGGACAGGGATTGCGAGCAGTACTTC | CASSQDAPRGDRDCEQYF